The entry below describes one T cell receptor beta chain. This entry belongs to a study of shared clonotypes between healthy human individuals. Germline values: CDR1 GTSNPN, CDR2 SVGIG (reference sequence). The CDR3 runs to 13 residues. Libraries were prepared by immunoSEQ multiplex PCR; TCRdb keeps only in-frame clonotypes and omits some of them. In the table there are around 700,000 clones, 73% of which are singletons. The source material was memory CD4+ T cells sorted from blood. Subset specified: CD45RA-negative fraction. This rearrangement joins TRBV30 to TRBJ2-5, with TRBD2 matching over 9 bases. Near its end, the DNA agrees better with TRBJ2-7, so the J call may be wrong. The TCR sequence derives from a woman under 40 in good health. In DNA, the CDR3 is TGTGCCTGGGACATAGCGGGAGCCTACGAGCAGTACTTC. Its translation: CAWDIAGAYEQYF.